Following are 2 T cell receptor beta chains from one sample sequenced in a study of blood T cell repertoires in COVID-19. Clones were read by immunoSEQ multiplex PCR, and TCRdb kept only the in-frame ones, dropping some. Seen here are roughly 180,000 clones, more than 70% observed once, and the top ten hold 10% to 13%. Sequenced input: peripheral blood. These receptors were obtained from a woman aged 80 or over with active or convalescent COVID-19.

The chain employs TRBV20-1 and TRBJ2-1; 10 positions match TRBD2. Losses at the gene ends were 3 bases for V and 7 bases for J; bases not matched to a gene: 12. Germline CDR1 reads DFQATT; CDR2 reads SNEGSKA (reference sequence). The CDR3 runs to 16 residues. The CDR3 sequence is CSASGSSGSGGNEQFF. CDR3 DNA: TGCAGTGCTAGTGGGTCTAGCGGGAGCGGAGGTAATGAGCAGTTCTTC.

This sequence joins TRBV5-1 and TRBJ1-1; D not resolved. Germline loops: CDR1 SGHRS, CDR2 YFSETQ. The CDR3 spans 15 residues. V shed 0 bases and J shed 0 bases, with 9 bases lying between them. The CDR3 sequence: CASSLGGQMNTEAFF. The CDR3 DNA sequence: TGCGCCAGCAGCTTGGGAGGTCAGATGAACACTGAAGCTTTCTTT.